Presented here are 32 T cell receptor beta chains from one specimen sequenced in a study of monozygotic twins with inflammatory bowel disease. With the 5' RACE reads reprocessed, TCRdb shows one record per CDR3 protein and no DNA. This sample's table has around 99,000 distinct CDR3 sequences. Sequencing was done on a sample of blood. These receptors were collected from a human donor with ulcerative colitis or Crohn's disease, or a healthy co-twin of an affected twin (not recorded which).

The chain carries TRBV6-5 and TRBJ1-1. Germline V gene data show CDR1 as MNHEY and CDR2 as SVGAGI. The CDR3 has 13 residues. CDR3 region: CASIKLIVGEAFF.

The chain links TRBV5-1 to TRBJ2-1; there is no DNA to check the TCRdb D call of TRBD1. Germline CDR1 is SGHRS and CDR2 is YFSETQ. This CDR3 has 15 amino acids. The CDR3: CASSLGDPTYNEQFF.

This chain joins TRBV20-1 and TRBJ2-3; without DNA, the TCRdb call of TRBD2 cannot be checked. Germline values: CDR1 DFQATT, CDR2 SNEGSKA (reference sequence). This CDR3 is built from 15 residues. The chain's CDR3 is CSADGRRGGEDTQYF.

The rearrangement uses TRBV11-2 and TRBJ1-2; the D call of TRBD1 rests on TCRdb alone, since no DNA is present to check it. The V gene's germline CDR1 is SGHAT and CDR2 FQNNGV. The CDR3 loop spans 14 amino acids. The CDR3 loop reads CASSKGQWDDRYTF.

The chain uses TRBV7-9 and TRBJ2-3. Germline values: CDR1 SEHNR, CDR2 FQNEAQ (reference sequence). CDR3 length: 15 residues. The CDR3 loop is CASSTQVSSTDTQYF.

This sequence joins TRBV20-1 and TRBJ1-5; TCRdb reports TRBD1, a call that lacks DNA to check it against. This CDR3 region has 16 residues. CDR1 is DFQATT, CDR2 SNEGSKA, per germline (reference sequence). CDR3 region: CSANAWGAYSNQPQHF.

The rearrangement links TRBV24-1 to TRBJ2-1; as DNA is missing, the TRBD2 call by TCRdb cannot be tested. The germline gives CDR1 KGHDR, CDR2 SFDVKD. This CDR3 contains 13 residues. The CDR3 region is CATSVVTSGRLIF.

The V and J genes are TRBV29-1 and TRBJ2-1. Germline V gene lookup returns CDR1 SQVTM and CDR2 ANQGSEA. The CDR3 loop spans 15 amino acids. CDR3 amino acids: CSVEGDSSSYNEQFF.

The chain couples TRBV6-1 to TRBJ1-1; the D call of TRBD1 rests on TCRdb alone, since no DNA is present to check it. This CDR3 comprises 14 residues. CDR1 is MNHNS and CDR2 is SASEGT in the germline V gene. The CDR3 spells CASSDTGSNTEAFF.

The chain recombines TRBV4-1 with TRBJ2-2; TCRdb outputs TRBD2, but without DNA this stays unchecked. The CDR3 totals 16 residues. From germline, CDR1 is MGHRA and CDR2 YSYEKL. The CDR3 protein is CASSQRLAVNTGELFF.

The chain carries TRBV4-2 and TRBJ1-2. Germline values: CDR1 LGHNA, CDR2 YNFKEQ. CDR3 length: 15 residues. CDR3 sequence reads: CASSQDVTGIYGYTF.

The chain is built from TRBV10-3 and TRBJ2-7; with no DNA, the TCRdb D assignment of TRBD1 cannot be verified. CDR1 ENHRY and CDR2 SYGVKD come from the germline V gene. The CDR3 consists of 19 residues. This chain's CDR3 is CAISDPGPRDIAGGNEQYF.

The CDR3 protein is CASSVTGSGTGELFF. The rearrangement uses TRBV6-2 or TRBV6-3 and TRBJ2-2; absent DNA, TCRdb's TRBD1 call cannot be checked. Germline CDR1 MNHEY, CDR2 SVGEGT. The CDR3 runs 15 residues.

The chain uses TRBV11-2 and TRBJ2-5. The germline V gene encodes CDR1 SGHAT and CDR2 FQNNGV. The CDR3 is 15 amino acids. The CDR3 is CASSLVGSNQETQYF.

The chain joins TRBV19 to TRBJ1-5; TCRdb names TRBD1, which stays unverified in the absence of DNA. Per germline, CDR1 LNHDA and CDR2 SQIVND (reference sequence). CDR3 length: 15 amino acids. This CDR3 is CASTWGGNSNQPQHF.

This rearrangement joins TRBV29-1 to TRBJ2-7; TCRdb's D call of TRBD2 is untestable without DNA. Germline CDR1 and CDR2: SQVTM and ANQGSEA. This CDR3 is 13 amino acids long. This chain's CDR3 is CSIKRGRGYEQYF.

V is TRBV5-6 and J is TRBJ2-1; the D gene TCRdb calls, TRBD2, cannot be checked with no DNA. The CDR3 is made up of 16 amino acids. Germline CDR1 reads SGHDT; CDR2 reads YYEEEE. The CDR3 reads CASSWGLAGGTNEQFF. Supplemented by reference TRBV5-6 and TRBJ2-1, the full variable domain reads DAGVTQSPTHLIKTRGQQVTLRCSPKSGHDTVSWYQQALGQGPQFIFQYYEEEERQRGNFPDRFSGHQFPNYSSELNVNALLLGDSALYLCASSWGLAGGTNEQFFGPGTRLTVL.

The CDR3 region is CSARDQLSGTSGRLMGNEQFF. The chain links TRBV20-1 to TRBJ2-1; lacking DNA, the TRBD2 call made by TCRdb goes unchecked. The CDR3 length is 21 residues. CDR1 is DFQATT, CDR2 SNEGSKA, per germline (reference sequence).

This sequence joins TRBV20-1 and TRBJ2-3; TCRdb returns TRBD2, unconfirmable since there is no DNA. The CDR3 spans 16 residues. Per germline, CDR1 DFQATT and CDR2 SNEGSKA (reference sequence). The CDR3 reads CSAATGLAGGADTQYF.

The CDR3 protein is CATSDTSGTHEQYF. This rearrangement joins TRBV24-1 to TRBJ2-7; checking the TCRdb D call of TRBD2 is not possible without DNA. The CDR3 sequence is 14 residues long. Per germline, CDR1 KGHDR and CDR2 SFDVKD.

The rearrangement uses TRBV6-1 and TRBJ2-7; there is no DNA to check the TCRdb D call of TRBD2. Germline CDR1 MNHNS, CDR2 SASEGT. The CDR3 contains 15 residues. CDR3 region: CASSEASGGPYEQYF.

This chain joins TRBV5-1 and TRBJ2-5; TCRdb's D call, TRBD1, is unchecked because there is no DNA. Germline CDR1 is SGHRS and CDR2 is YFSETQ. The CDR3 consists of 15 residues. The CDR3: CASTGGFRLQETQYF. Full variable domain (rest looked up from reference TRBV5-1 and TRBJ2-5): KAGVTQTPRYLIKTRGQQVTLSCSPISGHRSVSWYQQTPGQGLQFLFEYFSETQRNKGNFPGRFSGRQFSNSRSEMNVSTLELGDSALYLCASTGGFRLQETQYFGPGTRLLVL.

J is TRBJ2-3 and V is TRBV5-1; without DNA, the TCRdb call of TRBD1 cannot be checked. The CDR3 consists of 13 residues. CDR1 and CDR2 (germline): SGHRS, YFSETQ. CDR3: CASSLEGSDTQYF.

The chain uses TRBV5-1 and TRBJ2-1; TCRdb calls TRBD1, which cannot be checked without DNA. This CDR3 has 14 residues. Germline values: CDR1 SGHRS, CDR2 YFSETQ. CDR3 loop: CASSFGTATIEQFF.

The rearrangement uses TRBV3-1 and TRBJ2-7; TCRdb calls TRBD1, which cannot be checked without DNA. CDR3 length: 16 residues. Looked up from germline, CDR1 is LGHDT and CDR2 is YNNKEL (reference sequence). CDR3 sequence reads: CASSPRYGGGVYEQYF.

The CDR3 is CASSFGVGLEAYEQFF. The chain employs TRBV5-1 and TRBJ2-1; TCRdb designates TRBD2, a call that cannot be tested without DNA. Germline CDR1 SGHRS, CDR2 YFSETQ. This CDR3 has 16 amino acids.

This rearrangement joins TRBV7-9 to TRBJ2-7; TCRdb proposes TRBD1, but this gene call is untestable without DNA. This CDR3 has 15 amino acids. Per the germline V gene, CDR1 is SEHNR and CDR2 is FQNEAQ (reference sequence). The CDR3 sequence is CASSPGPESSYEQYF.

This chain joins TRBV27 and TRBJ2-7. The germline V gene encodes CDR1 MNHEY and CDR2 SMNVEV (reference sequence). The CDR3 has 13 residues. The CDR3 spells CASSLGKSYEQYF.

J is TRBJ2-5 and V is TRBV29-1; TCRdb lists TRBD2, though no DNA is available to test this call. This CDR3 spans 13 amino acids. In germline, CDR1 is SQVTM, CDR2 ANQGSEA. The CDR3 region is CSVTGSGQETQYF.

The rearrangement links TRBV5-1 to TRBJ2-5. The CDR3 contains 13 residues. Germline values: CDR1 SGHRS, CDR2 YFSETQ. CDR3 residues: CASSLTDQETQYF.

The chain is built from TRBV5-5 and TRBJ1-2; checking the TCRdb D call of TRBD1 is not possible without DNA. Germline V gene sequence: CDR1 SGHKS, CDR2 YYEKEE (reference sequence). The CDR3 contains 15 residues. CDR3 amino acids: CASIRGEDTTHGYTF.

The chain carries TRBV19 and TRBJ1-5; TCRdb returns TRBD1, unconfirmable since there is no DNA. Germline CDR1 and CDR2: LNHDA and SQIVND (reference sequence). This CDR3 comprises 15 residues. CDR3 region: CASSIRGWLNQPQHF.